These 32 T cell receptor beta chains were all obtained from the same sample, sequenced in a study of T cell responses to AZD1222 COVID-19 vaccine. Only in-frame clones appear in the TCRdb table, and some are missing; sequencing was by immunoSEQ multiplex PCR. The sample comprises some 190,000 clones, around 90% of which are singletons, and roughly 2% rests with the top ten. The starting material was peripheral blood, obtained 28 days after the second AZD1222 dose. The origin of the receptors is an adult who received the AZD1222 COVID-19 vaccine.

This clone was picked up one time. The chain has TRBV18 and TRBJ2-7, with TRBD1 identical over 10 bases. V was clipped by 4 bases and J by 1 base; unmatched bases: 4. This CDR3 region has 15 residues. The germline V gene has CDR1 KGHSH and CDR2 LQKENI. The CDR3 here is CASSRDRGPSYEQYF. CDR3 DNA: TGTGCCAGCTCACGGGACAGGGGCCCTTCCTACGAGCAGTACTTC. The variable domain in full, with the rest retrieved from reference TRBV18 and TRBJ2-7, is NAGVMQNPRHLVRRRGQEARLRCSPMKGHSHVYWYRQLPEEGLKFMVYLQKENIIDESGMPKERFSAEFPKEGPSILRIQQVVRGDSAAYFCASSRDRGPSYEQYFGPGTRLTVT.

The V gene is TRBV20-1, the J gene TRBJ1-2, with 8 bases aligning to TRBD1. Germline V gives CDR1 DFQATT, CDR2 SNEGSKA (reference sequence). Losses at the gene ends were 3 bases for V and 2 bases for J; bases not matched to a gene: 5. This CDR3 is built from 14 residues. CDR3 bases: TGCAGTGCTAGTGGGGCAGGGGGCAACTATGGCTACACCTTC. Translated: CSASGAGGNYGYTF.

The rearrangement joins TRBV7-9 to TRBJ2-7, with D perhaps TRBD2 (6 bases). Trimming removed 4 bases from V and 4 bases from J, with 17 bases in between. The CDR3 loop spans 15 amino acids. Germline CDR1 SEHNR, CDR2 FQNEAQ (reference sequence). This CDR3 is CASSSRRGAGYEQYF. The DNA of the CDR3 is TGTGCCAGCAGCTCCAGGAGGGGCGCGGGGTACGAGCAGTACTTC.

This chain links TRBV28 with TRBJ2-1; D is unclear. The V gene's germline CDR1 is MDHEN and CDR2 SYDVKM. The CDR3 runs to 15 residues. V was cut by 5 bases and J by 5 bases, with 16 bases left in between. CDR3 nucleotide sequence: TGTGCCAGCAGTCCGATACGACTTGCCAACAATGAGCAGTTCTTC. This gives the protein CASSPIRLANNEQFF. Combining the CDR3 with reference TRBV28 and TRBJ2-1 gives the whole variable domain DVKVTQSSRYLVKRTGEKVFLECVQDMDHENMFWYRQDPGLGLRLIYFSYDVKMKEKGDIPEGYSVSREKKERFSLILESASTNQTSMYLCASSPIRLANNEQFFGPGTRLTVL.

The J gene is TRBJ2-3, the V gene TRBV9, with 11 bases matching TRBD2. Germline V gene sequence: CDR1 SGDLS, CDR2 YYNGEE. Unmatched junction bases numbered 2, after V lost 7 bases and J lost 1 base. The CDR3 runs 14 residues. Here the CDR3 reads CASSGLAGTDTQYF. As DNA, the CDR3 is TGTGCCAGCTCGGGACTAGCGGGCACAGATACGCAGTATTTT.

The chain recombines TRBV5-4 with TRBJ2-4; D is possibly TRBD2 (5 bases). CDR3 size: 14 residues. Trimming removed 1 base from V and 1 base from J, with 6 bases in between. CDR1 and CDR2 (germline): SGHNT, YYREEE (reference sequence). The CDR3 sequence: CASSLRGAKNIQYF. For the CDR3, the DNA is TGTGCCAGCAGCTTGAGAGGGGCCAAAAACATTCAGTACTTC.

The rearrangement uses TRBV19 and TRBJ1-3; D perhaps matches TRBD1 (5 bases). Trimming stripped 7 bases from V and 0 bases from J, with 25 bases between. CDR1 is LNHDA and CDR2 is SQIVND in the germline V gene (reference sequence). This CDR3 spans 19 amino acids. The CDR3 loop reads CASTPFRWGTDSSGNTIYF. In DNA form, the CDR3 reads TGTGCCAGTACCCCATTCCGGTGGGGTACAGACAGCTCTGGAAACACCATATATTTT.

The chain is built from TRBV18 and TRBJ2-7; TRBD2 aligns across 9 bases. Germline V gene sequence: CDR1 KGHSH, CDR2 LQKENI. The CDR3 spans 15 residues. After removal of 4 bases from V and 5 bases from J, the junction contained 9 bases not matched to a gene. CDR3: CASSRSGGLRDEQYF. CDR3 DNA sequence: TGTGCCAGCTCACGTAGCGGGGGCCTCCGGGACGAGCAGTACTTC. Full variable domain (missing parts from reference TRBV18 and TRBJ2-7): NAGVMQNPRHLVRRRGQEARLRCSPMKGHSHVYWYRQLPEEGLKFMVYLQKENIIDESGMPKERFSAEFPKEGPSILRIQQVVRGDSAAYFCASSRSGGLRDEQYFGPGTRLTVT.

The chain joins TRBV19 to TRBJ1-5; 8 bases are a match to TRBD1. The V segment lost 5 bases and the J segment 7 bases; nucleotides outside the gene matches: 7. CDR3 size: 14 residues. Germline V lookup: CDR1 LNHDA, CDR2 SQIVND (reference sequence). The chain's CDR3 is CASSADRDRQPQHF. The CDR3 DNA sequence: TGTGCCAGTAGTGCAGACAGGGACAGGCAGCCCCAGCATTTT.

The V call is TRBV27, the J call TRBJ2-5; D may be TRBD2 (6 bases). Germline CDR1 reads MNHEY; CDR2 reads SMNVEV (reference sequence). The ends were cut back, 0 bases at V and 6 bases at J, with 11 bases in the middle. The CDR3 is 14 residues long. CDR3 nucleotide sequence: TGTGCCAGCAGTTTATCAGGAGGGGAGCAGACCCAGTACTTC. Protein sequence: CASSLSGGEQTQYF.

This chain links TRBV5-1 with TRBJ2-3; 8 bases align to TRBD1. The CDR3 is made up of 14 amino acids. The germline V gene encodes CDR1 SGHRS and CDR2 YFSETQ. V shed 6 bases and J 6 bases; nucleotides not matched to a gene: 9. This chain's CDR3 is CASTGTGTSDTQYF. Written as DNA, the CDR3 is TGCGCCAGCACGGGGACAGGTACGTCGGATACGCAGTATTTT.

The J gene is TRBJ2-2, the V gene TRBV3-1 (or the pseudogene TRBV3-2); 15 bases map to TRBD2. The J segment lost 7 bases and the V segment lost 5 bases, leaving 2 bases of the junction unmatched. The CDR3 contains 15 residues. Germline V gene lookup returns CDR1 LGHDT and CDR2 YNNKEL (reference sequence). The CDR3 sequence: CASSGTSGGYGELFF. The CDR3 DNA is TGTGCCAGCAGCGGGACTAGCGGGGGGTACGGGGAGCTGTTTTTT.

The chain employs TRBV5-1 and TRBJ2-2; 8 positions match TRBD1. The CDR3 has 17 amino acids. Germline loops: CDR1 SGHRS, CDR2 YFSETQ. J lost 2 bases, V lost 0 bases, and 6 bases had no gene match. The CDR3 DNA follows: TGCGCCAGCAGCTTGGGGAGCGGACAGGGAAACACCGGGGAGCTGTTTTTT. Translating it yields CASSLGSGQGNTGELFF. The full variable domain, in which reference TRBV5-1 and TRBJ2-2 provide the parts outside the CDR3, is KAGVTQTPRYLIKTRGQQVTLSCSPISGHRSVSWYQQTPGQGLQFLFEYFSETQRNKGNFPGRFSGRQFSNSRSEMNVSTLELGDSALYLCASSLGSGQGNTGELFFGEGSRLTVL.

The chain employs TRBV19 and TRBJ2-7, with a tentative D call TRBD2 (5 bases). This CDR3 region has 14 residues. The V gene lost 3 bases and the J gene lost 5 bases, with 14 bases spanning the gap. Germline-derived CDR1 and CDR2 are LNHDA and SQIVND (reference sequence). The CDR3 loop reads CASSISGSRNEQYF. CDR3 DNA: TGTGCCAGTAGTATTTCGGGATCAAGAAACGAGCAGTACTTC. Drawing the rest from reference TRBV19 and TRBJ2-7, the complete variable domain is DGGITQSPKYLFRKEGQNVTLSCEQNLNHDAMYWYRQDPGQGLRLIYYSQIVNDFQKGDIAEGYSVSREKKESFPLTVTSAQKNPTAFYLCASSISGSRNEQYFGPGTRLTVT.

The V and J genes are TRBV28 and TRBJ1-1; 8 nucleotides line up with TRBD1. V lost 3 bases and J lost 5; bases outside the gene matches: 8. The CDR3 is 15 amino acids. Per germline, CDR1 MDHEN and CDR2 SYDVKM. Written as DNA, the CDR3 is TGTGCCAGCAGTTTGCAGGGGGCACGAAGGACTGAAGCTTTCTTT. Encoded protein: CASSLQGARRTEAFF.

This chain uses TRBV11-2 with TRBJ1-5; the D is unclear. This CDR3 comprises 13 residues. Germline assignment: CDR1 SGHAT and CDR2 FQNNGV. Deletions cut 0 bases from V and 5 bases from J, with 5 bases between. The CDR3 protein is CASSLEGDQPQHF. In DNA form, the CDR3 reads TGTGCCAGCAGCTTAGAAGGTGATCAGCCCCAGCATTTT.

The V and J genes are TRBV30 and TRBJ2-3; D ambiguous. The CDR3 extends over 12 amino acids. Germline V gives CDR1 GTSNPN, CDR2 SVGIG (reference sequence). V gave up 5 bases and J gave up 0 bases, with 6 bases separating them. CDR3 loop: CAWQESTDTQYF. Written as DNA, the CDR3 is TGTGCCTGGCAGGAAAGCACAGATACGCAGTATTTT.

This rearrangement joins TRBV7-4 to TRBJ2-7; no clear D gene. Germline-derived CDR1 and CDR2 are SGHVT and SQSDAQ. The length of the CDR3 is 13 residues. V was cut by 1 base and J by 3 bases, with 7 bases left in between. CDR3 sequence reads: CASSLDPDYEQYF. The CDR3 DNA follows: TGTGCCAGCAGCTTAGACCCTGACTACGAGCAGTACTTC.

The rearrangement uses TRBV10-3 and TRBJ2-1; 9 bases are shared with TRBD1. The germline gives CDR1 ENHRY, CDR2 SYGVKD. The CDR3 runs 13 residues. Trimming cost V 6 bases and J 3 bases; bases outside gene matches: 0. CDR3 sequence (DNA): TGTGCCATCAGGGGACAGGGCTACAATGAGCAGTTCTTC. As protein: CAIRGQGYNEQFF.

This clone was recorded only once. The V gene is TRBV7-6, the J gene TRBJ1-4, with no clear D. Germline V CDR1 and CDR2: SGHVS, FNYEAQ. Deletions cut 3 bases from V and 8 bases from J, with 4 bases between. The CDR3 contains 11 residues. The CDR3 protein is CASSLDEKLFF. The CDR3 bases are TGTGCCAGCAGCTTGGACGAAAAACTGTTTTTT.

The chain uses TRBV27 and TRBJ1-5; D uncertain. CDR3 length equals 16 residues. Germline V lookup: CDR1 MNHEY, CDR2 SMNVEV (reference sequence). V was trimmed by 4 bases and J by 7 bases, leaving 20 bases between them. The CDR3 DNA reads TGTGCCAGCAGTTCCGGTACGGGTTTTGGGGTCCAGCCCCAGCATTTT. This codes for CASSSGTGFGVQPQHF.

This sequence joins TRBV21-1 and TRBJ1-5. TRBV21-1 is recorded as a pseudogene. CDR3 length equals 14 residues. The CDR3 region has the DNA TGTGCCAGCAGCGCGGCGCGTAGCAATCAGCCCCAGCATTTT. It codes for CASSAARSNQPQHF.

V gene TRBV6-6 combines with J gene TRBJ2-7; D is possibly TRBD1 or TRBD2 (5 bases each). Germline assignment: CDR1 MNHNY and CDR2 SVGAGI (reference sequence). The CDR3 is 14 residues long. V was trimmed by 8 bases and J by 4 bases, leaving 18 bases between them. CDR3 coding DNA: TGTGCCAGCGGGAAGCAGGGACCAAGATACGAGCAGTACTTC. This encodes CASGKQGPRYEQYF.

The rearrangement links TRBV6-4 to TRBJ2-3, with 11 bases identical to TRBD2. Per germline, CDR1 MRHNA and CDR2 SNTAGT. With V trimmed by 0 bases and J by 4 bases, 0 bases remained unmatched. The CDR3 length is 15 residues. The CDR3 region is CASSDSSGGADTQYF. The CDR3 DNA reads TGTGCCAGCAGTGACTCTAGCGGGGGGGCAGATACGCAGTATTTT.

This clone was observed once. The chain recombines TRBV30 with TRBJ2-7; TRBD2 matches at 10 bases. Unmatched junction bases numbered 9, after V lost 6 bases and J lost 4 bases. Germline V gene lookup returns CDR1 GTSNPN and CDR2 SVGIG (reference sequence). This CDR3 has 14 amino acids. CDR3 DNA: TGTGCCTGTACCAAGACTAGCGGGTCTTACGAGCAGTACTTC. Amino acid sequence: CACTKTSGSYEQYF.

The CDR3: CASSPRDNRGAGGTGELFF. The CDR3 DNA follows: TGTGCCAGCTCACCACGGGACAATCGGGGCGCCGGGGGGACCGGGGAGCTGTTTTTT. The V gene is TRBV18, the J gene TRBJ2-2, with a tentative D call TRBD2 (7 bases). Germline CDR1 and CDR2: KGHSH and LQKENI. Between the trimmed V and J ends, which lost 1 base and 5 bases, there was a span of 23 bases. The CDR3 extends over 19 amino acids.

This chain uses TRBV3-1 (or the pseudogene TRBV3-2) with TRBJ2-3; D is uncertain. CDR1 and CDR2 from the germline V gene are LGHDT and YNNKEL (reference sequence). The V end was cut by 1 base, the J end by 6 bases, with 17 bases between. The CDR3 is 16 residues long. Here the CDR3 reads CASSQVRPSLRDTQYF. CDR3 sequence (DNA): TGTGCCAGCAGCCAAGTTAGACCTTCCTTGAGGGATACGCAGTATTTT.

The chain uses TRBV7-9 and TRBJ2-6; maybe TRBD2 (6 bases). The CDR3 runs to 16 residues. Germline CDR1 SEHNR, CDR2 FQNEAQ (reference sequence). V lost 5 bases and J 2 bases, leaving 13 bases between the germline ends. The CDR3 here is CASSPGLLTGANVLTF. The CDR3 bases are TGTGCCAGCAGCCCGGGACTGTTAACTGGGGCCAACGTCCTGACTTTC.

The J gene is TRBJ2-3, the V gene TRBV18, with D maybe TRBD2 (5 bases). Germline V gives CDR1 KGHSH, CDR2 LQKENI. There are 10 residues in the CDR3. Trimming left V 8 bases short and J 5 bases short, with 5 bases between. CDR3 in DNA: TGTGCCAGCGGAGGAGATACGCAGTATTTT. Translated, it gives CASGGDTQYF.

This chain connects TRBV4-2 to TRBJ2-1; 7 positions match TRBD2. Germline V CDR1 and CDR2: LGHNA, YNFKEQ. The CDR3 covers 16 residues. The J segment lost 2 bases and the V segment lost 0 bases, leaving 4 bases of the junction unmatched. CDR3 DNA: TGTGCCAGCAGCCAAGAGGCGGGAGCCACCTACAATGAGCAGTTCTTC. This codes for CASSQEAGATYNEQFF.

The genes are TRBV5-8 and TRBJ2-2, with 11 bases matching TRBD2. From germline, CDR1 is SGHTS and CDR2 YDEGEE. The CDR3 covers 19 residues. The ends lost 1 base at V and 4 bases at J; junction bases unmatched: 12. CDR3 amino acids: CASSLRLAGGRWGTGELFF. In DNA form, the CDR3 reads TGTGCCAGCAGCTTGAGGCTAGCGGGGGGCCGCTGGGGCACCGGGGAGCTGTTTTTT.

This clone showed up just once. This sequence joins TRBV3-1 (or the pseudogene TRBV3-2) and TRBJ2-6; D tentatively reads TRBD1 or TRBD2 (6 bases each). This CDR3 region has 17 residues. Trimming removed 1 base at V and 4 bases at J, with 14 bases between. Germline V gene sequence: CDR1 LGHDT, CDR2 YNNKEL (reference sequence). The CDR3 spells CASSQGGAVPGANVLTF. The DNA of the CDR3 is TGTGCCAGCAGCCAAGGGGGGGCCGTTCCCGGGGCCAACGTCCTGACTTTC.